These 3 T cell receptor beta chains were all obtained from the same sample, sequenced in a study of shared clonotypes between healthy human individuals. Assay: immunoSEQ multiplex PCR; the TCRdb copy retains only in-frame clones and omits some. The sample includes approximately 1,500,000 clones, 95% to 99% of them seen just once. The sequenced material came from naive CD4+ T cells sorted from blood. The subset denotes: CD45RA+ positively selected. The receptors originated from a man aged 25-45 years in good health.

V and J are TRBV6-5 and TRBJ1-4; the D is unclear. Trimming took off 0 bases at V and 1 base at J, with 6 bases between the two ends. This CDR3 contains 15 residues. Germline V CDR1 and CDR2: MNHEY, SVGAGI. The CDR3 DNA follows: TGTGCCAGCAGTTACTCCATACTAACTAATGAAAAACTGTTTTTT. Its protein product is CASSYSILTNEKLFF.

The gene calls are TRBV28 and TRBJ2-7; the D call may be TRBD1 or TRBD2 (5 bases each). Trimming pared 6 bases from V and 2 bases from J, leaving 17 bases between. CDR1 and CDR2 from the germline V gene are MDHEN and SYDVKM. The CDR3 loop spans 15 amino acids. CDR3 DNA: TGTGCCAGCAGGAGGCAGGGAGTAGCCCCCTACGAGCAGTACTTC. This codes for CASRRQGVAPYEQYF. Combining the CDR3 with reference TRBV28 and TRBJ2-7 gives the whole variable domain DVKVTQSSRYLVKRTGEKVFLECVQDMDHENMFWYRQDPGLGLRLIYFSYDVKMKEKGDIPEGYSVSREKKERFSLILESASTNQTSMYLCASRRQGVAPYEQYFGPGTRLTVT.

The chain joins TRBV11-2 to TRBJ2-1; 16 nucleotides match TRBD2. CDR3 size: 16 residues. Germline V lookup: CDR1 SGHAT, CDR2 FQNNGV. With 8 bases clipped from V and 8 bases from J, the junction kept 9 bases outside the gene matches. The CDR3 is CASGQPGTSGRDEQFF. CDR3 nucleotides: TGTGCCAGCGGTCAACCAGGGACTAGCGGGAGGGATGAGCAGTTCTTC. Complete variable domain (other parts from reference TRBV11-2 and TRBJ2-1): EAGVAQSPRYKIIEKRQSVAFWCNPISGHATLYWYQQILGQGPKLLIQFQNNGVVDDSQLPKDRFSAERLKGVDSTLKIQPAKLEDSAVYLCASGQPGTSGRDEQFFGPGTRLTVL.